This T cell receptor beta chain was identified during a study of cytomegalovirus exposure and HLA in healthy donors. Losses at the gene ends were 6 bases for V and 5 bases for J; bases not matched to a gene: 3. The CDR3 runs 11 residues. Germline CDR1 DFQATT, CDR2 SNEGSKA (reference sequence). This clone has just a few counts. 60 Vbeta and 13 Jbeta primers were used in PCR. The assay was immunoSEQ multiplex PCR, and TCRdb's table has in-frame clones only and misses some. The table records more than 150,000 clones, 60% to 85% of them present only once. The sequence came from a girl aged 10 to 17 in good health and CMV-seropositive. The sequencing input was PBMCs. The chain is built from TRBV20-1 and TRBJ2-5, with 7 bases fitting TRBD2. This CDR3 is CSALGGETQYF. In DNA form, the CDR3 reads TGCAGTGCCTTGGGGGGGGAGACCCAGTACTTC.